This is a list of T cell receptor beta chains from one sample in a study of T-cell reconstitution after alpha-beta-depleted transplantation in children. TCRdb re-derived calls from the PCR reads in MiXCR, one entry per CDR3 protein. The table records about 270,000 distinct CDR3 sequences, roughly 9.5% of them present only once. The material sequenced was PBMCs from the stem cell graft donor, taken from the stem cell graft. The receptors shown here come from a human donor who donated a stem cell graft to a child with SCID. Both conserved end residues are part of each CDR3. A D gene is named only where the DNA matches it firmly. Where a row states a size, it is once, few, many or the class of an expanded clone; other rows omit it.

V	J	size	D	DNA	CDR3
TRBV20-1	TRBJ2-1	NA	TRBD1	TGCAGTGCTGGCCGAGACAGGGCCCCCCGGAATGAGCAGTTCTTC	CSAGRDRAPRNEQFF
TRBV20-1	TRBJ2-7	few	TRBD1	TGCAGTGCCCTGCCGGGACAGGCTGTTGGGCAGTACTTC	CSALPGQAVGQYF
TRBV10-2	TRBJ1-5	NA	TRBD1	TGCGCCAGCAGGGACAGGGGTCTCTCATATAGCAATCAGCCCCAGCATTTT	CASRDRGLSYSNQPQHF
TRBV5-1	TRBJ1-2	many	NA	TGCGCCAGCTCAGACCCCGACGGAGCTAACTATGGCTACACCTTC	CASSDPDGANYGYTF
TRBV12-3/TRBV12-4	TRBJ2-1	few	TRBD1	TGTGCCAGCAGTTCGCAGGACAGGATGAGGGATGAGCAGTTCTTC	CASSSQDRMRDEQFF
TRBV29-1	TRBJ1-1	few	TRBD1	TGCAGCGTGGAACAGGGGTCGAACACTGAAGCTTTCTTT	CSVEQGSNTEAFF
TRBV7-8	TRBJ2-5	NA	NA	TGTGCCAGCTTAGTTCCGGGGCGAAAAGAGACCCAGTACTTC	CASLVPGRKETQYF
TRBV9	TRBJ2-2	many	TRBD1	TGTGCCAGCAGCGTAGCTACAGGGGGAAGCAACACCGGGGAGCTGTTTTTT	CASSVATGGSNTGELFF
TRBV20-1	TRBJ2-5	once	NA	TGCAGTGCTAGAGCCCTAGACAAGTACCAAGAGACCCAGTACTTC	CSARALDKYQETQYF
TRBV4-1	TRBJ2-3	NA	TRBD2	TGCGCCAGCAGCCTTAGGACTAGCGGGGCCCTAGATACGCAGTATTTT	CASSLRTSGALDTQYF
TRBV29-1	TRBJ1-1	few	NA	TGCAGCGTTGAAGTCCGGGAAGGGGCTTTCTTT	CSVEVREGAFF
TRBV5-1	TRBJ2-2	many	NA	TGCGCCAGCAGCCAACCTGCTGGACGGCCGGAGAACACCGGGGAGCTGTTTTTT	CASSQPAGRPENTGELFF
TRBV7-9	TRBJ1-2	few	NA	TGTGCCAGCAGCTTGCAGGATTATTCTGGCTACACCTTC	CASSLQDYSGYTF
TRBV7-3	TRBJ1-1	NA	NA	TGTGCCAGCAGCTTATTAGGGGGGATGAACACTGAAGCTTTCTTT	CASSLLGGMNTEAFF
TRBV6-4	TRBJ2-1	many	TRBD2	TGTGCCAGCAGTGACGCCGCAGGGAGGGATGAGCAGTTCTTC	CASSDAAGRDEQFF
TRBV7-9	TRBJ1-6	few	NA	TGTGCCAGCAGCTTTTCCGTGCGTGGGGAGGATTCACCCCTCCACTTT	CASSFSVRGEDSPLHF
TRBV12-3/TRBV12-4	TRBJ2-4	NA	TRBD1	TGTGCCAGCAGGGGTTTCACGGACAGGGCTGGAGTTGGGCAAAACATTCAGTACTTC	CASRGFTDRAGVGQNIQYF
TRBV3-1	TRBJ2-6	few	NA	TGTGCCAGCAGCTCAACCTCTGGGGCCAACGTCCTGACTTTC	CASSSTSGANVLTF
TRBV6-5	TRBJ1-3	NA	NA	TGTGCCAGCAGTTCCTCGGGCTCTGGAAACACCATATATTTT	CASSSSGSGNTIYF
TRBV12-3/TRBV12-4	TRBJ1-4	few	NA	TGTGCCAGCAGCAGAACCGGGACTTCAAATGAAAAACTGTTTTTT	CASSRTGTSNEKLFF
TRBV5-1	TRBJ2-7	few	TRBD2	TGCGCCAGCAGCAAGACTAGCACCTACGAGCAGTACTTC	CASSKTSTYEQYF
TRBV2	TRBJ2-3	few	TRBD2	TGTGCCAGCAGCCCAGGGACTAGCGGGATCACAGATACGCAGTATTTT	CASSPGTSGITDTQYF
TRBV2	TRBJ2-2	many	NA	TGTGCCAGCTACCGGGGGCCAAGCTGGGACACCGGGGAGCTGTTTTTT	CASYRGPSWDTGELFF
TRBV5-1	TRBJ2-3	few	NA	TGCGCCAGCAGGGGGGACAAAACCTTCACAGATACGCAGTATTTT	CASRGDKTFTDTQYF
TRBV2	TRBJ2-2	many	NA	TGTGCCAGCAGGGCCAATCAGGGCTGGACCGGGGAGCTGTTTTTT	CASRANQGWTGELFF
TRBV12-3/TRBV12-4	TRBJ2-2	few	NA	TGTGCCAGCAGTTTCGAACTTGGGGCGGACACCGGGGAGCTGTTTTTT	CASSFELGADTGELFF
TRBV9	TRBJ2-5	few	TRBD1	TGTGCCAGCAGCGTAGCCGCCGGGACAGGGATACAAGAGACCCAGTACTTC	CASSVAAGTGIQETQYF
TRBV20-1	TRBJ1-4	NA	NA	TGCAGTGCTAGGTTGCGGCAGGAGCCGGGGGAAAAACTGTTTTTT	CSARLRQEPGEKLFF
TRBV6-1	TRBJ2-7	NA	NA	TGTGCCAGCAGTCCCGGAGAGACCGACGAGCAGTACTTC	CASSPGETDEQYF
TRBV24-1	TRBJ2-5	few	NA	TGTGCCACCAGTGAAACAGGGCGAGAGACCCAGTACTTC	CATSETGRETQYF
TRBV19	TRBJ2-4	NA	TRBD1	TGTGCCAGTAGTACATCCGGGACAGGGTGGTACATTCAGTACTTC	CASSTSGTGWYIQYF
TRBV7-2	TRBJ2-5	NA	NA	TGTGCCAGCAGCTTAGATGGCAAGACCCAGTACTTC	CASSLDGKTQYF
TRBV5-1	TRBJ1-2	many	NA	TGCGCCAGCAGCTTTGTAGGGGATCCTAACTATGGCTACACCTTC	CASSFVGDPNYGYTF
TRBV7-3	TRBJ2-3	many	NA	TGTGCCAGCAGCTTAAGTGGGACAGATACGCAGTATTTT	CASSLSGTDTQYF
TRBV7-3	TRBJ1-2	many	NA	TGTGCCAGCAGCTTAACCCCCGGGGGAAACTACTATGGCTACACCTTC	CASSLTPGGNYYGYTF
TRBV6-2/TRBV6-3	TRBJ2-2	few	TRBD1	TGTGCCAGCAGTGGTCCGACAGGGATTGGTACCGGGGAGCTGTTTTTT	CASSGPTGIGTGELFF
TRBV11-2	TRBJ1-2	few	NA	TGTGCCAGCAGCTTAACGGGACGTATCGAAGGGGGCTACACCTTC	CASSLTGRIEGGYTF
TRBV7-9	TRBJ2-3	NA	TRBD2	TGTGCCAGCAGCCTTCAAAGCGGGGTTAGCACAGATACGCAGTATTTT	CASSLQSGVSTDTQYF
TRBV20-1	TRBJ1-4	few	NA	TGCAGTGCTAGAGATGATGGCGAATTAGAAGAAAAACTGTTTTTT	CSARDDGELEEKLFF
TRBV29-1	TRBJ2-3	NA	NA	TGCAGCGCAAGAGGCGGGGTGTGGATAGATACGCAGTATTTT	CSARGGVWIDTQYF
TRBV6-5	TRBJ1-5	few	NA	TGTGCCAGCAGTCTACAGGAGACGCAGCCCCAGCATTTT	CASSLQETQPQHF
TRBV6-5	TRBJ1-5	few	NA	TGTGCCAGCAGTTATAAGGTCTCCAGTCAGCCCCAGCATTTT	CASSYKVSSQPQHF
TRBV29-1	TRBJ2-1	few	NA	TGCAGCGTCGATAAACAGGGATTAGGCAATGAGCAGTTCTTC	CSVDKQGLGNEQFF
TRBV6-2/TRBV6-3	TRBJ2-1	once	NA	TGTGCCAGCAGTCGCCTACCAGCCAATGAGCAGTTCTTC	CASSRLPANEQFF
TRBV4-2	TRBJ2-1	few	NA	TGTGCCAGCAGCCCGTATATCGGGGGGACAGCCTACAATGAGCAGTTCTTC	CASSPYIGGTAYNEQFF
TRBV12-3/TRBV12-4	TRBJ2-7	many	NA	TGTGCCAGCAGTTTAGGCCGGTCGAACAGTAGGTACGAGCAGTACTTC	CASSLGRSNSRYEQYF
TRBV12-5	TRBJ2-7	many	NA	TGTGCTAGTGGTTTGCCCCTGGGCTCAACCTACGAGCAGTACTTC	CASGLPLGSTYEQYF
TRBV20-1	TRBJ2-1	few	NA	TGCAGTGCTAGACAAGATCTAAAGGCCTACAATGAGCAGTTCTTC	CSARQDLKAYNEQFF
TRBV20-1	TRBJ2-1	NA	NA	TGCTGTGCTAGAGATCACGGACAGGCCGGGGGGAATGAGCAGTTCTTC	CCARDHGQAGGNEQFF
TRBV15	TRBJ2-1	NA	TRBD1	TGTGCCACCAGCAGAGATCGAAGATGGGCAGGGGGCTTCTCCCCCAATGAGCAGTTCTTC	CATSRDRRWAGGFSPNEQFF
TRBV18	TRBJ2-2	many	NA	TGTGCCAGCTCACCAAGTACCGGTGTCACCGGGGAGCTGTTTTTT	CASSPSTGVTGELFF
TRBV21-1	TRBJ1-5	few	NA	TGTGCCAGCAGCACGAGGGGGACAGGGGGCGCCGGCAATCAGCCCCAGCATTTT	CASSTRGTGGAGNQPQHF
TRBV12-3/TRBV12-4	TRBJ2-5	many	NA	TGTGCCAGCAGTTTCGGCGAACAAGAGACCCAGTACTTC	CASSFGEQETQYF
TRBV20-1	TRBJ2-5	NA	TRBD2	TGCAGTGCTTCTCTTCTCGGGACTAGCGGGGGGACCCAGTACTTC	CSASLLGTSGGTQYF
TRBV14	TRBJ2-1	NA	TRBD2	TGTGCCAGCAACCCGTCAGCGGGGGGGCCAAATGAGCAGTTCTTC	CASNPSAGGPNEQFF
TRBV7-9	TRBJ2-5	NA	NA	TGTGCCAGCAGCTTAGTTTTGGGGATTGAAGAGACCCAGTACTTC	CASSLVLGIEETQYF
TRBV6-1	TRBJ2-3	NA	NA	TGTGCCAGCAGTCTCTTTGGGCCCGGGGATACGCAGTATTTT	CASSLFGPGDTQYF